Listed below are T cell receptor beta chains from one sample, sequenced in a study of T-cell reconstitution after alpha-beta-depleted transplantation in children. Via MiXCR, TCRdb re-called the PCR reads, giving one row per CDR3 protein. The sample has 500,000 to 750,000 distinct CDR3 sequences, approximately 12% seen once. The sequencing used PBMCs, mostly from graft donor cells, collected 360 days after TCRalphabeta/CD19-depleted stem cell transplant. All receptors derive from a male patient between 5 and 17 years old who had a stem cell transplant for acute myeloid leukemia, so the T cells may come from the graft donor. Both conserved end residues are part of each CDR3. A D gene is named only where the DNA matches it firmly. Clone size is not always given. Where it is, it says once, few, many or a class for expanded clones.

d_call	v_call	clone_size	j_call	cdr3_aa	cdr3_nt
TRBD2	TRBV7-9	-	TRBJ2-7	CASSFGTSSGEQYF	TGTGCCAGCAGCTTCGGGACTAGCTCTGGCGAGCAGTACTTC
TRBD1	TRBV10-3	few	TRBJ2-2	CASLSGTGYTGELFF	TGTGCCAGCCTCAGTGGGACAGGCTACACCGGGGAGCTGTTTTTT
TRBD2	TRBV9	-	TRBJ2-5	CASSVRTSGLQETQYF	TGTGCCAGCAGCGTCAGGACTAGCGGGCTTCAAGAGACCCAGTACTTC
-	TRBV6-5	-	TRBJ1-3	CASSYSGELDSGNTIYF	TGTGCCAGCAGTTACTCGGGGGAGCTCGACTCTGGAAACACCATATATTTT
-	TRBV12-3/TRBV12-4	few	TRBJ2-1	CASRGTALNEQFF	TGTGCCAGCAGGGGGACCGCGTTGAATGAGCAGTTCTTC
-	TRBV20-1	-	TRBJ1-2	CCARDLVWGAANYGYTF	TGCTGTGCTAGAGATTTAGTATGGGGGGCTGCTAACTATGGCTACACCTTC
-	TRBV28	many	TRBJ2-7	CASRPTKGVIGYEQYF	TGTGCCAGCAGACCAACCAAGGGGGTCATAGGATACGAGCAGTACTTC
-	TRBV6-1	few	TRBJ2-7	CASRELGISYEQYF	TGTGCCAGCAGGGAGCTAGGAATCAGTTACGAGCAGTACTTC
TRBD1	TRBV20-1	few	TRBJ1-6	CSANNDRDNSPLHF	TGCAGTGCTAACAACGACAGGGATAATTCACCCCTCCACTTT
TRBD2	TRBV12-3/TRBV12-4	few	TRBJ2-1	CASSFGAGGISYNEQFF	TGTGCCAGCAGTTTTGGAGCGGGAGGGATCTCCTACAATGAGCAGTTCTTC
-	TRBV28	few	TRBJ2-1	CASSHDSAGRYNEQFF	TGTGCCAGCAGCCACGACTCGGCGGGTCGCTACAATGAGCAGTTCTTC
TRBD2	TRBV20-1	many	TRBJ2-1	CSACLAGGPREFNEQFF	TGCAGTGCTTGCCTAGCGGGAGGTCCGAGGGAATTTAATGAGCAGTTCTTC
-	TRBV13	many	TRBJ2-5	CASSFRGSGAETQYF	TGTGCCAGCAGCTTCAGAGGGTCGGGGGCGGAGACCCAGTACTTC
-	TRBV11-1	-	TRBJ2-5	CASSSREMYRETQYF	TGTGCCAGCAGCTCTCGGGAGATGTATAGGGAGACCCAGTACTTC
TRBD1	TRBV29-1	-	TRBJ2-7	CSVRRPGQGGREQYF	TGCAGCGTTAGGAGACCGGGACAGGGGGGACGCGAGCAGTACTTC
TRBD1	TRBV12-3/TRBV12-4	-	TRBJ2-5	CASSPLRNRGQETQYF	TGTGCCAGCAGTCCCCTTAGAAACAGGGGGCAAGAGACCCAGTACTTC
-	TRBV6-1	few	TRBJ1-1	CASNRGQLNTEAFF	TGTGCCAGCAACAGAGGACAGCTGAACACTGAAGCTTTCTTT
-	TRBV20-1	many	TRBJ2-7	CSASTGPSYEQYF	TGCAGTGCTAGTACAGGGCCCTCCTACGAGCAGTACTTC
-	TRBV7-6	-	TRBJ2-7	CASSSTGLTYEQYF	TGTGCCAGCAGCTCGACAGGACTAACCTACGAGCAGTACTTC
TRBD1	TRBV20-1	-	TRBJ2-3	CSADPGGSDTQYF	TGCAGTGCTGACCCAGGGGGCTCGGATACGCAGTATTTT
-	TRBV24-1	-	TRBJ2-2	CATGGLTDSNTGELFF	TGTGCCACCGGGGGACTGACCGACTCGAACACCGGGGAGCTGTTTTTT
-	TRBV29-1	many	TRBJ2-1	CSADPFRPQFF	TGCAGCGCTGACCCGTTTAGGCCACAGTTCTTC
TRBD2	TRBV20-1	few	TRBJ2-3	CSARVGLALIGTDTQYF	TGCAGTGCTAGAGTAGGACTAGCCCTAATCGGCACAGATACGCAGTATTTT
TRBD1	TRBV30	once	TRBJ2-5	CAWSEGGLETQYF	TGTGCCTGGAGTGAAGGGGGCTTAGAGACCCAGTACTTC
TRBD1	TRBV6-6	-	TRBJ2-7	CASTLDDRVKYF	TGTGCCAGCACCCTAGACGACAGGGTAAAGTACTTC
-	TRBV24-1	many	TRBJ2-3	CATHPSGADTQYF	TGTGCCACCCATCCCTCGGGGGCAGATACGCAGTATTTT
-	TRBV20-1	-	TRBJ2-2	CSARVLNTGELFF	TGCAGTGCCCGGGTGTTGAACACCGGGGAGCTGTTTTTT
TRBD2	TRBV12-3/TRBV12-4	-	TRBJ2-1	CASRRSGRGTYNEQFF	TGTGCCAGCAGGAGGAGCGGGAGGGGCACCTACAATGAGCAGTTCTTC
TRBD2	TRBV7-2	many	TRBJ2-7	CASSLGLAGAYEQYF	TGTGCCAGCAGCCTGGGGCTAGCGGGGGCCTACGAGCAGTACTTC
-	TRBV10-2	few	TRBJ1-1	CASRLWAGNTEAFF	TGCGCCAGCAGACTTTGGGCAGGGAACACTGAAGCTTTCTTT
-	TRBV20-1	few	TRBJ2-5	CSAPEPGPETQYF	TGCAGTGCTCCCGAGCCGGGACCGGAGACCCAGTACTTC
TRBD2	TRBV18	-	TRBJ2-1	CASSPPHRLAEYNEQFF	TGTGCCAGCTCACCACCGCATCGTCTAGCGGAATACAATGAGCAGTTCTTC
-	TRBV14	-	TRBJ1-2	CASSQEIPGSNYGYTF	TGTGCCAGCAGCCAAGAGATCCCAGGGAGTAACTATGGCTACACCTTC
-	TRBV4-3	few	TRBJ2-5	CASSQDKAPLGKETQYF	TGCGCCAGCAGCCAAGATAAGGCCCCCTTGGGGAAAGAGACCCAGTACTTC
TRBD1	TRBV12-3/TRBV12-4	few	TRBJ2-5	CASSLPRQGPQETQYF	TGTGCCAGCAGTTTGCCCCGACAGGGGCCGCAAGAGACCCAGTACTTC
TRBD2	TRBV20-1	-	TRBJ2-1	CSARDYPGLAPESSYNEQFF	TGCAGTGCTAGAGATTACCCGGGACTAGCGCCCGAGAGCTCCTACAATGAGCAGTTCTTC
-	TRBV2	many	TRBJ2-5	CASSEAEVPKETQYF	TGTGCCAGCAGTGAAGCGGAGGTTCCGAAAGAGACCCAGTACTTC
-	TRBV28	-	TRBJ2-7	CASSLLQGGYEQYF	TGTGCCAGCAGTTTACTACAGGGAGGCTACGAGCAGTACTTC
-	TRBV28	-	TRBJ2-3	CASSPSGRGLLWDTQYF	TGTGCCAGCAGTCCCTCAGGGCGGGGACTTCTGTGGGATACGCAGTATTTT
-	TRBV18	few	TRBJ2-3	CASSPPKLDADTQYF	TGTGCCAGCTCACCACCAAAGCTAGACGCAGATACGCAGTATTTT
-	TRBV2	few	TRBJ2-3	CASSDPYTQYF	TGTGCCAGCAGTGACCCCTATACGCAGTATTTT
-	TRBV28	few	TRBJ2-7	CASSPLVGPNGHSYEQYF	TGTGCCAGCAGTCCTTTGGTGGGGCCGAACGGCCACTCCTACGAGCAGTACTTC
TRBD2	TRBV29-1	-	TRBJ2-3	CSVGSGGSRGTQYF	TGCAGCGTTGGATCGGGCGGGAGTAGGGGTACGCAGTATTTT
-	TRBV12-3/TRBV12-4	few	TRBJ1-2	CASSLVQGGGYTF	TGTGCCAGCAGTTTGGTACAGGGAGGAGGCTACACCTTC
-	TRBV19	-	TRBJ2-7	CASRTRGTDSYEQYF	TGTGCCAGTAGGACCCGGGGGACAGATTCCTACGAGCAGTACTTC